This entry describes one TCR beta chain. The sample comes from a study of early T cells in non-severe SARS-CoV-2 infection. TCRdb fed the 5' RACE reads into MiXCR, producing one record per CDR3 protein. Of about 34,000 distinct CDR3 sequences in the sample, 5% to 6% were seen once. Germline lookup yields CDR1 MNHNS and CDR2 SASEGT. The CDR3 consists of 15 residues. V trimming: 6 bases; J trimming: 3 bases; junction bases outside the gene matches: 9. The chain links TRBV6-1 to TRBJ2-7, with 9 nucleotides matching TRBD1. The TCR comes from an adult who was a healthcare worker with PCR-confirmed SARS-CoV-2 infection or an uninfected control (not recorded which). The sample taken for sequencing was whole blood. CDR3 in amino acids: CASRAPGQGNYEQYF. The CDR3 nucleotides are TGTGCCAGCAGAGCTCCGGGACAGGGAAACTACGAGCAGTACTTC.